These T cell receptor beta chains were read from a single sample in a study of OX40 agonist ivuxolimab in advanced cancers. TCRdb keeps only in-frame clones here, not all; method: immunoSEQ multiplex PCR. The table includes 69,000 or so clones, 85% to 90% detected once. The sample in question was CD4+ or CD8+ T cells sorted from blood, obtained in a trial of the OX40 agonist ivuxolimab. All receptors come from an adult with an advanced solid tumor such as melanoma, head and neck, liver or kidney cancer. The CDR3 runs from the conserved cysteine through the conserved F or W. Fields, in order: J gene, V gene, D gene, clone size, CDR3 protein, CDR3 DNA. A D gene is named only where the DNA matches it firmly. Size is omitted from some rows. Given values are once, few, many or a class for expanded clones.

j_call: TRBJ1-2
v_call: TRBV18
d_call: NA
clone_size: NA
cdr3_aa: CASSRSSGLGNYGYTF
cdr3_nt: TGTGCCAGCTCACGTTCATCAGGGTTGGGTAACTATGGCTACACCTTC

j_call: TRBJ1-1
v_call: TRBV2
d_call: TRBD1
clone_size: NA
cdr3_aa: CASSTQGRTEAFF
cdr3_nt: TGTGCCAGCAGCACACAGGGGCGCACTGAAGCTTTCTTT

j_call: TRBJ2-1
v_call: TRBV6-1
d_call: TRBD1
clone_size: few
cdr3_aa: CASSGQTGGSYNEQFF
cdr3_nt: TGTGCCAGCAGTGGGCAGACAGGGGGCTCCTACAATGAGCAGTTCTTC

j_call: TRBJ2-5
v_call: TRBV2
d_call: TRBD1
clone_size: NA
cdr3_aa: CASSIATGEWETQYF
cdr3_nt: TGTGCCAGCAGTATTGCGACAGGGGAGTGGGAGACCCAGTACTTC

j_call: TRBJ2-2
v_call: TRBV15
d_call: TRBD1
clone_size: few
cdr3_aa: CATSTDRAPNTGELFF
cdr3_nt: TGTGCCACCAGCACCGACAGGGCCCCGAACACCGGGGAGCTGTTTTTT

j_call: TRBJ2-7
v_call: TRBV7-8
d_call: NA
clone_size: NA
cdr3_aa: CASSEPGPAAYEQYF
cdr3_nt: TGTGCCAGCAGCGAACCGGGACCCGCTGCCTACGAGCAGTACTTC

j_call: TRBJ1-5
v_call: TRBV6-5
d_call: TRBD1
clone_size: NA
cdr3_aa: CASSYRTGSNQPQHF
cdr3_nt: TGTGCCAGCAGTTATAGGACAGGGAGCAATCAGCCCCAGCATTTT

j_call: TRBJ1-4
v_call: TRBV5-4
d_call: NA
clone_size: NA
cdr3_aa: CASSLSGTTNEKLFF
cdr3_nt: TGTGCCAGCAGCTTAAGTGGTACCACTAATGAAAAACTGTTTTTT

j_call: TRBJ1-5
v_call: TRBV18
d_call: NA
clone_size: many
cdr3_aa: CASSPTGDQPQHF
cdr3_nt: TGTGCCAGCTCGCCCACTGGTGATCAGCCCCAGCATTTT

j_call: TRBJ1-5
v_call: TRBV2
d_call: NA
clone_size: NA
cdr3_aa: CASSATQPQHF
cdr3_nt: TGTGCCAGCAGTGCGACTCAGCCCCAGCATTTT

j_call: TRBJ2-1
v_call: TRBV19
d_call: NA
clone_size: NA
cdr3_aa: CATKTYGGSDNEQFF
cdr3_nt: TGTGCCACTAAAACGTACGGGGGAAGTGACAATGAGCAGTTCTTC

j_call: TRBJ2-7
v_call: TRBV7-2
d_call: NA
clone_size: NA
cdr3_aa: CASSLKVGGGYEQYF
cdr3_nt: TGTGCCAGCAGCTTAAAGGTGGGGGGCGGCTACGAGCAGTACTTC

j_call: TRBJ1-1
v_call: TRBV6-5
d_call: NA
clone_size: NA
cdr3_aa: CASSLDLPTGTEAFF
cdr3_nt: TGTGCCAGCAGCCTTGATCTCCCGACGGGCACTGAAGCTTTCTTT

j_call: TRBJ1-1
v_call: TRBV28
d_call: NA
clone_size: NA
cdr3_aa: CASESVLGVGAEAFF
cdr3_nt: TGTGCCAGCGAGTCCGTTCTTGGAGTGGGCGCTGAAGCTTTCTTT

j_call: TRBJ2-5
v_call: TRBV14
d_call: NA
clone_size: NA
cdr3_aa: CASSQEGRAIETQYF
cdr3_nt: TGTGCCAGCAGCCAAGAGGGGCGGGCCATCGAGACCCAGTACTTC

j_call: TRBJ1-2
v_call: TRBV27
d_call: TRBD1
clone_size: few
cdr3_aa: CASSPWDRGLVYGYTF
cdr3_nt: TGTGCCAGCAGTCCCTGGGACAGGGGGCTGGTCTATGGCTACACCTTC

j_call: TRBJ1-5
v_call: TRBV5-6
d_call: TRBD1
clone_size: NA
cdr3_aa: CASSLARDRGRGNQPQHF
cdr3_nt: TGTGCCAGCAGCTTGGCCCGGGACAGGGGGCGAGGCAATCAGCCCCAGCATTTT

j_call: TRBJ1-1
v_call: TRBV5-1
d_call: NA
clone_size: once
cdr3_aa: CASSFGTGNTEAFF
cdr3_nt: TGCGCCAGCAGCTTCGGGACGGGGAACACTGAAGCTTTCTTT

j_call: TRBJ2-2
v_call: TRBV30
d_call: NA
clone_size: NA
cdr3_aa: CAWTSGSTGELFF
cdr3_nt: TGTGCCTGGACATCAGGGAGCACCGGGGAGCTGTTTTTT

j_call: TRBJ1-6
v_call: TRBV10-3
d_call: NA
clone_size: NA
cdr3_aa: CAISEMGGVNSPLHF
cdr3_nt: TGTGCCATCAGTGAAATGGGGGGGGTTAATTCACCCCTCCACTTT

j_call: TRBJ1-5
v_call: TRBV18
d_call: TRBD1
clone_size: many
cdr3_aa: CASSPDRGGNQPQHF
cdr3_nt: TGTGCCAGCTCACCTGACAGGGGTGGCAATCAGCCCCAGCATTTT

j_call: TRBJ1-5
v_call: TRBV7-2
d_call: NA
clone_size: NA
cdr3_aa: CASSLGFGGYQPQHF
cdr3_nt: TGTGCCAGCAGCTTAGGATTCGGCGGATATCAGCCCCAGCATTTT

j_call: TRBJ2-1
v_call: TRBV7-8
d_call: NA
clone_size: few
cdr3_aa: CASSLGSPYNEQFF
cdr3_nt: TGTGCCAGCAGCTTAGGGTCCCCATACAATGAGCAGTTCTTC

j_call: TRBJ1-5
v_call: TRBV19
d_call: TRBD1
clone_size: NA
cdr3_aa: CASNRRDSPNQPQHF
cdr3_nt: TGTGCCAGTAACCGCCGGGACAGCCCCAATCAGCCCCAGCATTTT

j_call: TRBJ2-3
v_call: TRBV29-1
d_call: TRBD2
clone_size: NA
cdr3_aa: CSGGLAGLERGMPDTQYF
cdr3_nt: TGCAGCGGGGGACTAGCGGGTCTAGAACGGGGCATGCCAGATACGCAGTATTTT

j_call: TRBJ2-6
v_call: TRBV2
d_call: NA
clone_size: NA
cdr3_aa: CASTPSSGANILTF
cdr3_nt: TGTGCCAGCACCCCGAGCTCTGGGGCCAACATCCTGACTTTC

j_call: TRBJ1-1
v_call: TRBV6-5
d_call: NA
clone_size: NA
cdr3_aa: CASRPGLGGTEAFF
cdr3_nt: TGTGCCAGCAGGCCCGGCCTGGGGGGCACTGAAGCTTTCTTT

j_call: TRBJ1-2
v_call: TRBV6-5
d_call: NA
clone_size: NA
cdr3_aa: CASSSRAGYTF
cdr3_nt: TGTGCCAGCAGTTCCCGGGCGGGCTACACCTTC

j_call: TRBJ2-6
v_call: TRBV5-6
d_call: TRBD1
clone_size: NA
cdr3_aa: CASSLRATGGGGGANVLTF
cdr3_nt: TGTGCCAGCAGCTTGAGGGCTACAGGGGGAGGAGGTGGGGCCAACGTCCTGACTTTC

j_call: TRBJ2-3
v_call: TRBV5-1
d_call: TRBD2
clone_size: NA
cdr3_aa: CASSIGTSGSTDTQYF
cdr3_nt: TGCGCCAGCAGCATTGGGACTAGCGGGAGCACAGATACGCAGTATTTT

j_call: TRBJ1-2
v_call: TRBV28
d_call: TRBD1
clone_size: NA
cdr3_aa: CASSRDRGLYGYTF
cdr3_nt: TGTGCCAGCAGCCGGGACAGGGGACTCTATGGCTACACCTTC

j_call: TRBJ2-7
v_call: TRBV30
d_call: NA
clone_size: NA
cdr3_aa: CAWSGDGGLGEQYF
cdr3_nt: TGTGCCTGGAGTGGGGACGGAGGGTTGGGCGAGCAGTACTTC

j_call: TRBJ2-1
v_call: TRBV2
d_call: NA
clone_size: NA
cdr3_aa: CASSGQQIRYNEQFF
cdr3_nt: TGTGCCAGCAGTGGTCAGCAGATAAGATACAATGAGCAGTTCTTC

j_call: TRBJ2-1
v_call: TRBV28
d_call: TRBD2
clone_size: NA
cdr3_aa: CASSPSGSYNEQFF
cdr3_nt: TGTGCCAGCAGCCCCAGCGGGAGTTATAATGAGCAGTTCTTC

j_call: TRBJ2-1
v_call: TRBV29-1
d_call: NA
clone_size: NA
cdr3_aa: CSVDGSVYNEQFF
cdr3_nt: TGCAGCGTTGATGGCAGTGTCTACAATGAGCAGTTCTTC

j_call: TRBJ1-5
v_call: TRBV6-5
d_call: NA
clone_size: NA
cdr3_aa: CASSYRARSNQPQHF
cdr3_nt: TGTGCCAGCAGTTACCGGGCCAGGAGCAATCAGCCCCAGCATTTT

j_call: TRBJ1-2
v_call: TRBV6-5
d_call: NA
clone_size: NA
cdr3_aa: CASSYGGGYGYTF
cdr3_nt: TGTGCCAGCAGTTACGGGGGTGGCTATGGCTACACCTTC

j_call: TRBJ1-2
v_call: TRBV4-3
d_call: TRBD1
clone_size: few
cdr3_aa: CASSQDALGTGEKYGYTF
cdr3_nt: TGCGCCAGCAGCCAAGATGCATTGGGGACAGGGGAGAAGTATGGCTACACCTTC